This TCR beta chain derives from a study of blood T cells in healthy people across ages. Sample-barcoded 5' priming and a J-beta primer mix drove a second PCR of roughly 6 to 12 cycles. MiXCR was run by TCRdb on the 5' RACE reads, yielding one entry per CDR3 protein. The sample contains over 1.5 million distinct CDR3 sequences, about 50% of which appear only once. This CDR3 has 16 amino acids. Trimming took 3 bases from V and 0 from J, leaving 12 bases between them. CDR1 is SNHLY and CDR2 is FYNNEI in the germline V gene. The rearrangement uses TRBV2 and TRBJ2-1; D gene ambiguous. The sample consisted of blood. The source of this sequence is a woman in her 40s in good health. Here the CDR3 reads CASSDSVESSYNEQFF. The CDR3 DNA sequence: TGTGCCAGCAGTGACAGCGTTGAAAGCTCCTACAATGAGCAGTTCTTC.